The present TCR beta chain was sequenced within a study of blood T cell repertoires in COVID-19. Some clones are missing from TCRdb's copy, which holds only in-frame ones; the method was immunoSEQ multiplex PCR. The sample gives about 95,000 clones, 75% to 90% of which show up once; 3% to 4% is in the top ten. J lost 7 bases, V lost 4 bases, and 7 bases had no gene match. The germline V gene has CDR1 KGHSH and CDR2 LQKENI. The CDR3 has 15 amino acids. Sequenced material: peripheral blood. The V call is TRBV18, the J call TRBJ1-6, with 7 positions matching TRBD1. The sequence came from a woman aged 70-85 years with acute or convalescent COVID-19. The CDR3 here is CASSQMTGWNSPLHF. DNA for the CDR3: TGTGCCAGCTCACAAATGACAGGGTGGAATTCACCCCTCCACTTT.